This T cell receptor beta chain came from a study of T cells after yellow fever vaccination. TCR cDNA, made by 5'RACE template switching, carried an added universal primer site and UMIs. One entry per CDR3 protein results from TCRdb running MiXCR on the 5' RACE reads. The table records 300,000 to 400,000 distinct CDR3 sequences, 8.7% of them present only once. On this clonotype itself: Its antigen is undetermined.

Whole-study results and caveats: FACS-sorted repertoires could contain abundant clonotypes contaminating from the bulk population. Overall, a small share of clonotypes was seen in both CD4 and CD8 compartments.

The V gene's germline CDR1 is SGDLS and CDR2 YYNGEE. The CDR3 extends over 14 amino acids. Trimming shortened V by 0 bases and J by 3 bases, and 9 bases separated the two germline ends. The sequenced sample was PBMCs, obtained on the day of the first yellow fever vaccination. The genes are TRBV9 and TRBJ2-5; a weak D match, TRBD1 (5 bases). This sequence originates from a man younger than 35 who received the YFV17D yellow fever vaccine. For the CDR3, the DNA is TGTGCCAGCAGCGTAGCTCCAGGGAAAGAGACCCAGTACTTC. It codes for CASSVAPGKETQYF.